The entry that follows covers one T cell receptor (beta chain) sequence. Profiling relied on immunoSEQ multiplex PCR, and the TCRdb table lists in-frame clones only, not all of them. Among 200,000 to 250,000 clones, approximately 83% were seen once, and the ten largest hold about 2%. CDR1 is SQVTM and CDR2 is ANQGSEA in the germline V gene. Trimming cost V 1 base and J 5 bases; bases outside gene matches: 2. The CDR3 loop spans 13 amino acids. This sample stems from a study of blood T cell repertoires in COVID-19. Study context: Samples came from the United States, Italy and Spain, spanning acute and convalescent COVID-19.

J is TRBJ2-3 and V is TRBV29-1, with TRBD1 identical over 8 bases. The TCR sequence derives from a man under 40 who had recovered from COVID-19. Input material: peripheral blood. CDR3 bases: TGCAGCGTTGAAGGAACAGGGGGAGATACGCAGTATTTT. The encoded protein is CSVEGTGGDTQYF.